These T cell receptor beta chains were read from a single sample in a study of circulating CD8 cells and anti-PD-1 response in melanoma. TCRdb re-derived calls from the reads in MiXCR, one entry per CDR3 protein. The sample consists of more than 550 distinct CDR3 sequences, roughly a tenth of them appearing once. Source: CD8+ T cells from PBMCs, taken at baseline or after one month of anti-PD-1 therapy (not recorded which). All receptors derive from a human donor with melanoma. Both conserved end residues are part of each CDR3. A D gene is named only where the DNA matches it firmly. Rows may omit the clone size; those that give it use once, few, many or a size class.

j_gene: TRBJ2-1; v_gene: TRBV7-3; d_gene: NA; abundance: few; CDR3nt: TGTGCCAGCAGCACCGACAGTAACAATGAGCAGTTCTTC; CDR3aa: CASSTDSNNEQFF
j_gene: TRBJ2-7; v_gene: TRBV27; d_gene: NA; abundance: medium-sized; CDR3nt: TGTGCCAGCAGTTTATCGGTCGGGCCCTACGAGCAGTACTTC; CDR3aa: CASSLSVGPYEQYF
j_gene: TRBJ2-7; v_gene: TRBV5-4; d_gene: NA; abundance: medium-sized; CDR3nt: TGTGCCAGCAGCTTGACGGGCAGCTCCTACGAGCAGTACTTC; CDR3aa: CASSLTGSSYEQYF
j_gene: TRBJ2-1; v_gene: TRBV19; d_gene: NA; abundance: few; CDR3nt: TGTGCCAGTAGTCTCGGCCTATGGGGTATCAATGAGCAGTTCTTC; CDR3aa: CASSLGLWGINEQFF
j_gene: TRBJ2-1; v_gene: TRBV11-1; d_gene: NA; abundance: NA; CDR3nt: TGTGCCAGCAGCTTGGGCAGGAGCTCCTACAATGAGCAGTTCTTC; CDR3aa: CASSLGRSSYNEQFF
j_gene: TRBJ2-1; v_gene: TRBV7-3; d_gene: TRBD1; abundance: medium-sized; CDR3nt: TGTGCCAGCAGCTCAACTCCGGGACAGAGCAATGAGCAGTTCTTC; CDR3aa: CASSSTPGQSNEQFF
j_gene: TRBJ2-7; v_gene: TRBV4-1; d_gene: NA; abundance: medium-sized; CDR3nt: TGCGCCAGCAGCCAAGATTCGGGGGTGGAACCCGAGCAGTACTTC; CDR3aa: CASSQDSGVEPEQYF
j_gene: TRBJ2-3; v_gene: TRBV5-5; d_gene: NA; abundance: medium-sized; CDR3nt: TGTGCCAGCAGCGGGACCTCGCACAGATACGCAGTAACTGGCACAGATACGCAGTATTTT; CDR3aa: CASSGTSHRYAVTGTDTQYF
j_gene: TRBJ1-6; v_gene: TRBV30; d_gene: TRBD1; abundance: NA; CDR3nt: TGTGCCTGGAGTGCAGGGACAGGGGATAATTCACCCCTCCACTTT; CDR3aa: CAWSAGTGDNSPLHF
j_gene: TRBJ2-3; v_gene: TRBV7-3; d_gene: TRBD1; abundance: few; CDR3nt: TGTGCCAGCAGCTTGGGACAGCTTACCACAGATACGCAGTATTTT; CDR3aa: CASSLGQLTTDTQYF
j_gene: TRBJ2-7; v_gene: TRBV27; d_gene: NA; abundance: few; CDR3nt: TGTGCCAGCAGTTTAACAGGCCCTACCAACTCCTACGAGCAGTACTTC; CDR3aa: CASSLTGPTNSYEQYF
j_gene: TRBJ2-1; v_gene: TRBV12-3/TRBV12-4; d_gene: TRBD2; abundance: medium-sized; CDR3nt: TGTGCCAGCAGTTTTAGGAGCGGGGGCTACAATGAGCAGTTCTTC; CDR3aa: CASSFRSGGYNEQFF
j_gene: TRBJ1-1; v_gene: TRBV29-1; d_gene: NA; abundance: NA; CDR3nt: TGCAGCGTTGGGTCCGAGGGAGCTCTCTTT; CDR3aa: CSVGSEGALF
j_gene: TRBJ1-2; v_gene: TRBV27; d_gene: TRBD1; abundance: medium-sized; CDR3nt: TGTGCCAGCAAAATGACAGGGACCTATGGCTACACCTTC; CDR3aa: CASKMTGTYGYTF
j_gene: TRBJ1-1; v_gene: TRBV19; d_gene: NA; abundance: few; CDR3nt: TGTGCCAGTAGTATAGTGGCATTCAACACTGAAGCTTTCTTT; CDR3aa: CASSIVAFNTEAFF
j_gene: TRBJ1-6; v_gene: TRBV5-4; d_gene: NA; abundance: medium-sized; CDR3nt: TGTGCCAGCAGCTATGGTGATTCACCCCTCCACTTT; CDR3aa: CASSYGDSPLHF
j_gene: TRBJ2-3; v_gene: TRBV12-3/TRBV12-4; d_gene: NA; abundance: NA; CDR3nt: TGTGCCAGCACCCAAGGGGCAGGGGATACGCAGTATTTT; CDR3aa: CASTQGAGDTQYF
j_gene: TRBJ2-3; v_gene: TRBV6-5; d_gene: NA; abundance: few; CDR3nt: TGTGCCAGCAGTTTCTCCGACGGGACGACAGATACGCAGTATTTT; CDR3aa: CASSFSDGTTDTQYF
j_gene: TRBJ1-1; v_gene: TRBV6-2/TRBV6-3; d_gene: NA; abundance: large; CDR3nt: TGTGCCAGCAGTTACTCGATCGGAGAAGCTTTCTTT; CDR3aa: CASSYSIGEAFF
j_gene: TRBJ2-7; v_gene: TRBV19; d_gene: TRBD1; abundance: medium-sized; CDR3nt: TGTGCCAGTAGGGCAACGACAGGGTTTTCCTACGAGCAGTACTTC; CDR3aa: CASRATTGFSYEQYF
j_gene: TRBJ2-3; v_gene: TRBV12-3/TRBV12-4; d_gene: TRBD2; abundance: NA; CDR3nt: TGTGCCAGCAGTCCCGGGCTAGCGGACACAGATACGCAGTATTTT; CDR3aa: CASSPGLADTDTQYF
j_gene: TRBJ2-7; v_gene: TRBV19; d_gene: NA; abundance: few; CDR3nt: TGTGCCAGTAGTGGATACTACGAGCAGTACTTC; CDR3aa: CASSGYYEQYF
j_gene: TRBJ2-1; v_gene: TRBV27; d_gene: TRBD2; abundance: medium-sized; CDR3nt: TGTGCCAGCAGTTTATTTCGGGAGGCCGCCTCCTACAATGAGCAGCTCTTC; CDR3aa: CASSLFREAASYNEQLF
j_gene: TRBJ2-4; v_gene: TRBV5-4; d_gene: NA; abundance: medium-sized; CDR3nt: TGTGCCAGCAGCTCGGACAGCCTCTTGAAAAACATTCAGTACTTC; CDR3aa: CASSSDSLLKNIQYF
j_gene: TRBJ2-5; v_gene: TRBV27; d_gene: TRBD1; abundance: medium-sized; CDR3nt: TGTGCCAGCCAAATCTTACAGGGGGCGCCCACCCAGTACTTC; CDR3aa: CASQILQGAPTQYF
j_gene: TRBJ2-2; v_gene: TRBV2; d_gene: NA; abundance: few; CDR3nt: TGTGCCAGCAGCGAAACCTGGGACATCCGGGAGCTGTTTTTT; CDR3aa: CASSETWDIRELFF
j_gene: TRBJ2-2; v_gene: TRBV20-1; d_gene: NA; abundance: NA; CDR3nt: TGCAGTGCTATTATGGACACCGGGGAGCTGTTTTTT; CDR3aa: CSAIMDTGELFF
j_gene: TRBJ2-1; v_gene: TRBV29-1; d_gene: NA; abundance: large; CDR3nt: TGCAGCGTTGAAGAGGGACTCCAGGAGGTTAATGAGCAGTTCTTC; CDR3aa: CSVEEGLQEVNEQFF
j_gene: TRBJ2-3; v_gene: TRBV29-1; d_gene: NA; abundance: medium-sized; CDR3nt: TGCAGCGTTGTTTGGGGTAATGATGGCACAGATACGCAGTATTTT; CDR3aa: CSVVWGNDGTDTQYF
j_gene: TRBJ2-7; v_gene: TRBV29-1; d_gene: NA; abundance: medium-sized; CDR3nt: TGCAGCGTTGGGGCCAGCCTACAAGGGGGCGAGCAGTACTTC; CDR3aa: CSVGASLQGGEQYF
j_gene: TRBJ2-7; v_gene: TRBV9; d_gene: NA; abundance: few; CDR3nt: TGTGCCAGCAGCGTAGCTCCAGCCTCCTCCTACGAGCAGTACTTC; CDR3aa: CASSVAPASSYEQYF
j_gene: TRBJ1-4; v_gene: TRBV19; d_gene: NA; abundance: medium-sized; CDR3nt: TGTGCCAGTAGTATTTTTTTTGGGGTTGGTAATGAAAAACTGTTTTTT; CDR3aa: CASSIFFGVGNEKLFF
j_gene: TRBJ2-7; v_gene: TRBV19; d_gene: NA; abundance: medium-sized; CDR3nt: TGTGCCAGTAGTATAGCGACAGGAGAGTTCTACGAGCAGTACTTC; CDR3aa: CASSIATGEFYEQYF
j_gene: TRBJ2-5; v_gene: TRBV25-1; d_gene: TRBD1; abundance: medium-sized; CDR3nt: TGTGCCAGCAGTCCGCAGACAGGGACCCTCCAAGAGACCCAGTACTTC; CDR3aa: CASSPQTGTLQETQYF
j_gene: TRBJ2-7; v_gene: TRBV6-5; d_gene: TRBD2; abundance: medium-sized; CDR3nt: TGTGCCACCACCACGGGACTAGGGGCCTACGAGCAGTACTTC; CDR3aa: CATTTGLGAYEQYF
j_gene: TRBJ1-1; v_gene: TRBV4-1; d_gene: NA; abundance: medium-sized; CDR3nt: TGCGCCAGCAGCCAAGATAACGGCCTTAGCACTGAAGCTTTCTTT; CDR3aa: CASSQDNGLSTEAFF